A selection of T cell receptor beta chains follows, all from one sample in a study of T cell responses to AZD1222 COVID-19 vaccine. Using immunoSEQ multiplex PCR, the repertoire was profiled, and TCRdb retains in-frame clones only, with some absent. The sample lists some 92,000 clones, roughly 90% occurring once. Sequenced here: peripheral blood, sampled on day 0 of AZD1222 vaccination. The receptors stem from an adult in good health. The CDR3 runs from the conserved cysteine through the conserved F or W. The order of the fields is V gene, J gene, clone size, D gene, CDR3 DNA, CDR3 protein. The D gene is left open where the match is weak. Only part of the rows carry a size: once, few, many, or a class if the clone is expanded.

v_gene: TRBV10-3; j_gene: TRBJ1-1; abundance: .; d_gene: .; CDR3nt: TGTGCCATCAGCGAGCAGAACACTGAAGCTTTCTTT; CDR3aa: CAISEQNTEAFF
v_gene: TRBV3-1/TRBV3-2; j_gene: TRBJ2-1; abundance: .; d_gene: .; CDR3nt: TGTGCCAGCAGCCAAGTCTCAGGGCCTTACCTCAATGAGCAGTTCTTC; CDR3aa: CASSQVSGPYLNEQFF
v_gene: TRBV7-2; j_gene: TRBJ2-3; abundance: .; d_gene: .; CDR3nt: TGTGCCAGCAGAGTTCGGGGGAGCACAGATACGCAGTATTTT; CDR3aa: CASRVRGSTDTQYF
v_gene: TRBV5-5; j_gene: TRBJ2-1; abundance: .; d_gene: .; CDR3nt: TGTGCCAGCAGCTTGGGGCCAGCCAGCGAGCAGTTCTTC; CDR3aa: CASSLGPASEQFF
v_gene: TRBV6-5; j_gene: TRBJ1-1; abundance: few; d_gene: .; CDR3nt: TGTGCCAGTAGCCGGGACGTGAACACTGAAGCTTTCTTT; CDR3aa: CASSRDVNTEAFF
v_gene: TRBV5-5; j_gene: TRBJ2-2; abundance: .; d_gene: TRBD2; CDR3nt: TGTGCCAGCAGCTTGGGACTAGCGTCGAACACCGGGGAGCTGTTTTTT; CDR3aa: CASSLGLASNTGELFF
v_gene: TRBV19; j_gene: TRBJ1-1; abundance: .; d_gene: .; CDR3nt: TGTGCCAGTAGTATAGATACAGGGAGGGACACTGAAGCTTTCTTT; CDR3aa: CASSIDTGRDTEAFF
v_gene: TRBV18; j_gene: TRBJ1-1; abundance: .; d_gene: TRBD1; CDR3nt: TGTGCCAGCTCACCCGGGACAGGGTTCCCTGAAGCTTTCTTT; CDR3aa: CASSPGTGFPEAFF
v_gene: TRBV7-9; j_gene: TRBJ1-2; abundance: .; d_gene: TRBD1; CDR3nt: TGTGCCAGCAAATTATCGGACAGGAACTATGGCTACACCTTC; CDR3aa: CASKLSDRNYGYTF
v_gene: TRBV19; j_gene: TRBJ1-2; abundance: once; d_gene: .; CDR3nt: TGTGCCAGTAGTATTAATATTAACTATGGCTACACCTTC; CDR3aa: CASSININYGYTF
v_gene: TRBV2; j_gene: TRBJ1-5; abundance: .; d_gene: .; CDR3nt: TGTGCCAGCTCCGACAGGTCCTATCAGCCCCAGCATTTT; CDR3aa: CASSDRSYQPQHF
v_gene: TRBV7-9; j_gene: TRBJ2-5; abundance: many; d_gene: TRBD2; CDR3nt: TGTGCCAGCAGCGCGAGGGACTATAGAGAGACCCAGTACTTC; CDR3aa: CASSARDYRETQYF
v_gene: TRBV7-2; j_gene: TRBJ2-7; abundance: .; d_gene: .; CDR3nt: TGTGCCAGCAGCTACCGGGACACTACCCCCTACGAGCAGTACTTC; CDR3aa: CASSYRDTTPYEQYF
v_gene: TRBV19; j_gene: TRBJ1-5; abundance: few; d_gene: .; CDR3nt: TGTGCCAGTAGTAAAGCAGGGATGAGGGTAGTCAATCAGCCCCAGCATTTT; CDR3aa: CASSKAGMRVVNQPQHF
v_gene: TRBV6-1; j_gene: TRBJ1-1; abundance: .; d_gene: .; CDR3nt: TGTGCCAGCAGTGAAGTGAGGGGGAGGAACACTGAAGCTTTCTTT; CDR3aa: CASSEVRGRNTEAFF
v_gene: TRBV28; j_gene: TRBJ1-5; abundance: once; d_gene: .; CDR3nt: TGTGCCAGCAGTTTCGCCGGGACGCGGAATCAGCCCCAGCATTTT; CDR3aa: CASSFAGTRNQPQHF
v_gene: TRBV14; j_gene: TRBJ2-3; abundance: .; d_gene: .; CDR3nt: TGTGCCAGCAGCCAAGAGATGCGGGATACGCAGTATTTT; CDR3aa: CASSQEMRDTQYF
v_gene: TRBV5-1; j_gene: TRBJ1-2; abundance: .; d_gene: TRBD1; CDR3nt: TGCGCCAGCAGCCAGGGACAGGACTATGGCTACACCTTC; CDR3aa: CASSQGQDYGYTF
v_gene: TRBV3-1/TRBV3-2; j_gene: TRBJ2-1; abundance: .; d_gene: TRBD2; CDR3nt: TGTGCCAGCAGCCAAGGCGGGAGGGCCAGCAATGAGCAGTTCTTC; CDR3aa: CASSQGGRASNEQFF
v_gene: TRBV21-1; j_gene: TRBJ1-5; abundance: .; d_gene: .; CDR3nt: TGTGCCAGCAGCACCCAGGGGTCTAGCAATCAGCCCCAGCATTTT; CDR3aa: CASSTQGSSNQPQHF
v_gene: TRBV9; j_gene: TRBJ1-2; abundance: few; d_gene: .; CDR3nt: TGTGCCAGCAGCGTAGGCTCCTTGAAGCTTAACTATGGCTACACCTTC; CDR3aa: CASSVGSLKLNYGYTF
v_gene: TRBV27; j_gene: TRBJ2-7; abundance: .; d_gene: TRBD2; CDR3nt: TGTGCCAGCAGTAATACGAGACTAGCGGGCCACGTCTCCTACGAGCAGTACTTC; CDR3aa: CASSNTRLAGHVSYEQYF
v_gene: TRBV18; j_gene: TRBJ1-3; abundance: .; d_gene: TRBD1; CDR3nt: TGTGCCAGCTCACCACAAAGGACAGGGTCCGGAAACACCATATATTTT; CDR3aa: CASSPQRTGSGNTIYF
v_gene: TRBV19; j_gene: TRBJ1-5; abundance: .; d_gene: TRBD1; CDR3nt: TGTGCCAGTAGTCCGGGGACAGGGCGTCAGCATCAGCCCCAGCATTTT; CDR3aa: CASSPGTGRQHQPQHF
v_gene: TRBV3-1/TRBV3-2; j_gene: TRBJ2-7; abundance: once; d_gene: .; CDR3nt: TGTGCCAGCAGCCAGGAGGGTGGACCCTTCTACGAGCAGTACTTC; CDR3aa: CASSQEGGPFYEQYF
v_gene: TRBV28; j_gene: TRBJ1-1; abundance: .; d_gene: .; CDR3nt: TGTGCCAGCAGTCCAGTCTTGGGAGCGACAGGAAAGAACACTGAAGCTTTCTTT; CDR3aa: CASSPVLGATGKNTEAFF
v_gene: TRBV29-1; j_gene: TRBJ2-7; abundance: once; d_gene: .; CDR3nt: TGCAGCGTTTCAAAATCCCCGCTAGGTTACGAGCAGTACTTC; CDR3aa: CSVSKSPLGYEQYF
v_gene: TRBV10-3; j_gene: TRBJ1-1; abundance: .; d_gene: .; CDR3nt: TGTGCCATCAGTGAGTCCGGAATACGTGAAGCTTTCTTT; CDR3aa: CAISESGIREAFF
v_gene: TRBV2; j_gene: TRBJ1-6; abundance: .; d_gene: .; CDR3nt: TGTGCCAGCAGTGAAGAGGAGGCAACCCTCCACTTT; CDR3aa: CASSEEEATLHF
v_gene: TRBV7-3; j_gene: TRBJ1-1; abundance: .; d_gene: .; CDR3nt: TGTGCCAGCAGACTTTACCTGGAGACTGAAGCTTTCTTT; CDR3aa: CASRLYLETEAFF
v_gene: TRBV7-9; j_gene: TRBJ2-2; abundance: .; d_gene: TRBD1; CDR3nt: TGTGCCAGCAGATGGACAGGGGCGAACACCGGGGAGCTGTTTTTT; CDR3aa: CASRWTGANTGELFF
v_gene: TRBV2; j_gene: TRBJ2-3; abundance: .; d_gene: TRBD2; CDR3nt: TGTGCCAGCAGTGTTGCGGGGGACACAGATACGCAGTATTTT; CDR3aa: CASSVAGDTDTQYF
v_gene: TRBV2; j_gene: TRBJ2-1; abundance: .; d_gene: .; CDR3nt: TGTGCCAGCAGCCGCAGGGTCTACAATGAGCAGTTCTTC; CDR3aa: CASSRRVYNEQFF
v_gene: TRBV27; j_gene: TRBJ2-1; abundance: .; d_gene: .; CDR3nt: TGTGCCAGCAGTAGTGTGAGCTCCTACAATGAGCAGTTCTTC; CDR3aa: CASSSVSSYNEQFF
v_gene: TRBV7-7; j_gene: TRBJ2-3; abundance: .; d_gene: TRBD2; CDR3nt: TGTGCTAGGACCGGTAGCGGGAGCACAGATACGCAGTATTTT; CDR3aa: CARTGSGSTDTQYF
v_gene: TRBV19; j_gene: TRBJ1-5; abundance: few; d_gene: .; CDR3nt: TGTGCCAGTAGTATCCCAGGAGGCAATCAGCCCCAGCATTTT; CDR3aa: CASSIPGGNQPQHF
v_gene: TRBV18; j_gene: TRBJ1-4; abundance: .; d_gene: .; CDR3nt: TGTGCCAGCTCACCAAGGTGGGATGAAAAACTGTTTTTT; CDR3aa: CASSPRWDEKLFF
v_gene: TRBV5-1; j_gene: TRBJ2-3; abundance: .; d_gene: TRBD1; CDR3nt: TGCGCCAGCAGCTTAGAAGGGACAGGGGGCACAGATACGCAGTATTTT; CDR3aa: CASSLEGTGGTDTQYF
v_gene: TRBV4-1; j_gene: TRBJ2-2; abundance: .; d_gene: TRBD2; CDR3nt: TGCGCCAGCAGCCAAGAAGGGCTAGCGGGAACCGGGGAGCTGTTTTTT; CDR3aa: CASSQEGLAGTGELFF
v_gene: TRBV29-1; j_gene: TRBJ2-1; abundance: once; d_gene: .; CDR3nt: TGCAGCGTTGAGAAGGGCAAGGAGCAGTTCTTC; CDR3aa: CSVEKGKEQFF
v_gene: TRBV2; j_gene: TRBJ1-2; abundance: .; d_gene: TRBD1; CDR3nt: TGTGCCAGCAGTAACCGGGACAGGGGCTATGGCTACACCTTC; CDR3aa: CASSNRDRGYGYTF